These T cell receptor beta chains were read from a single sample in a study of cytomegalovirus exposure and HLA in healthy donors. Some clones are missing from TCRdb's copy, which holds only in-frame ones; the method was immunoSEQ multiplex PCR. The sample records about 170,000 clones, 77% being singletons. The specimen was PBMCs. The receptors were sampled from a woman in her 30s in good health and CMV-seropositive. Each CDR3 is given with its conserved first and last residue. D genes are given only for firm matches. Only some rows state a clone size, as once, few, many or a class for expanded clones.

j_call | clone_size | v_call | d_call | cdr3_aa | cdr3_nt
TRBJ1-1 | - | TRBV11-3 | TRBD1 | CASSRSPSQGLNTEAFF | TGTGCCAGCAGTCGCTCCCCTTCACAGGGGTTAAACACTGAAGCTTTCTTT
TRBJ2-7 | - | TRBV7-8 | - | CASSVDSLYEQYF | TGTGCCAGCAGCGTAGACAGTCTCTACGAGCAGTACTTC
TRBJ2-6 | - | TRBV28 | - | CASSDSVVSGANVLTF | TGTGCCAGCTCTGACAGCGTCGTCTCTGGGGCCAACGTCCTGACTTTC
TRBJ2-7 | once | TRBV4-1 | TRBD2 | CASSQEGPTSGTYEQYF | TGCGCCAGCAGCCAAGAAGGTCCTACGAGCGGGACCTACGAGCAGTACTTC
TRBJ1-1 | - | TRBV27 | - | CASKEGYGETNTEAFF | TGTGCCAGCAAGGAGGGGTATGGGGAAACGAACACTGAAGCTTTCTTT
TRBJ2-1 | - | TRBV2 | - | CATELEDEQFF | TGTGCCACCGAACTAGAGGATGAGCAGTTCTTC
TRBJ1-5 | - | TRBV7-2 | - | CASSTQGQPQHF | TGTGCCAGCAGCACACAGGGTCAGCCCCAGCATTTT
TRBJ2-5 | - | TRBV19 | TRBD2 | CASSVSGRAMGETQYF | TGTGCCAGTAGTGTTAGCGGGAGGGCCATGGGAGAGACCCAGTACTTC
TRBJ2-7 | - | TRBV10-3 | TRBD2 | CAISEFRSPGGSSYEQYF | TGTGCCATCAGTGAATTCCGCTCTCCGGGAGGGAGCTCCTACGAGCAGTACTTC
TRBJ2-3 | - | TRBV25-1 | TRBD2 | CASSEFGGGTDTQYF | TGTGCCAGCAGTGAATTCGGGGGAGGGACAGATACGCAGTATTTT
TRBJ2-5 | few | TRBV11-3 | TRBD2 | CASSPLASGRETQYF | TGTGCCAGCAGCCCGCTGGCTAGCGGCAGAGAGACCCAGTACTTC
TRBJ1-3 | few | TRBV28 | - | CASSPRASGNTIYF | TGTGCCAGCAGTCCCAGGGCCTCTGGAAACACCATATATTTT
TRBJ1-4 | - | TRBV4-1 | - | CASSQEKPPRGEKLFF | TGCGCCAGCAGCCAAGAAAAACCCCCCCGGGGTGAAAAACTGTTTTTT
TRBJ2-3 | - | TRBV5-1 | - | CASSTPKQGFAQYF | TGCGCCAGCAGCACGCCTAAACAGGGTTTTGCGCAGTATTTT
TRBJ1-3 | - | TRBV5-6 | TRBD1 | CASPPGTGAGNTIYF | TGTGCCAGCCCCCCCGGGACAGGGGCTGGAAACACCATATATTTT
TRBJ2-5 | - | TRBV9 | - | CASSPTSGGETQYF | TGTGCCAGCAGCCCAACTTCAGGGGGGGAGACCCAGTACTTC
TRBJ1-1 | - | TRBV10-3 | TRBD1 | CAIRGGQGSTEAFF | TGTGCCATCAGAGGGGGACAGGGCAGCACTGAAGCTTTCTTT
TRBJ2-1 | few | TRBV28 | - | CASSLRSPIDYNEQFF | TGTGCCAGCAGTCTTAGAAGTCCTATCGACTACAATGAGCAGTTCTTC
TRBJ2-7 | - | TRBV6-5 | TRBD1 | CASSPRQGSYEQYF | TGTGCCAGCAGTCCCAGACAGGGGTCCTACGAGCAGTACTTC
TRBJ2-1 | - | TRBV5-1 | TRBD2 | CASSSLLAEEQFF | TGCGCCAGCAGCTCCCTGCTAGCGGAAGAGCAGTTCTTC
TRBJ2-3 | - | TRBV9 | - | CASSGRGSVTTDTQYF | TGTGCCAGCAGCGGGCGGGGAAGCGTAACGACAGATACGCAGTATTTT
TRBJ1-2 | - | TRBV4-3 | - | CASSQDLLRRLGGYTF | TGCGCCAGCAGCCAAGATCTATTGCGCCGCCTCGGGGGCTACACCTTC
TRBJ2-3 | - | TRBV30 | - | CAWTTSDSSTDTQYF | TGTGCCTGGACGACTAGTGACAGTTCCACAGATACGCAGTATTTT
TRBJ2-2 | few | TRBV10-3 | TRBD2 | CAISRLAGNGELFF | TGTGCCATCAGCCGACTAGCGGGGAACGGGGAGCTGTTTTTT
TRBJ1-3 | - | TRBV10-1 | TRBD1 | CASSEGTEGSGNTIYF | TGCGCCAGCAGTGAGGGGACAGAAGGCTCTGGAAACACCATATATTTT
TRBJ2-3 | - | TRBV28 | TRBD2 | CASSTHTSGLLGDTQYF | TGTGCCAGCAGTACACATACTAGCGGGTTGTTGGGAGATACGCAGTATTTT
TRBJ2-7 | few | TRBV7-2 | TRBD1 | CASSLDSRTGNEQYF | TGTGCCAGCAGCTTAGACTCGAGGACAGGGAACGAGCAGTACTTC
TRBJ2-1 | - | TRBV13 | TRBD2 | CASSLKLAGGPSNEQFF | TGTGCCAGCAGCTTAAAACTAGCGGGAGGGCCCTCGAATGAGCAGTTCTTC
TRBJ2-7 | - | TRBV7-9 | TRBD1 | CASSFHRGPEQYF | TGTGCCAGCAGCTTTCACAGGGGTCCCGAGCAGTACTTC